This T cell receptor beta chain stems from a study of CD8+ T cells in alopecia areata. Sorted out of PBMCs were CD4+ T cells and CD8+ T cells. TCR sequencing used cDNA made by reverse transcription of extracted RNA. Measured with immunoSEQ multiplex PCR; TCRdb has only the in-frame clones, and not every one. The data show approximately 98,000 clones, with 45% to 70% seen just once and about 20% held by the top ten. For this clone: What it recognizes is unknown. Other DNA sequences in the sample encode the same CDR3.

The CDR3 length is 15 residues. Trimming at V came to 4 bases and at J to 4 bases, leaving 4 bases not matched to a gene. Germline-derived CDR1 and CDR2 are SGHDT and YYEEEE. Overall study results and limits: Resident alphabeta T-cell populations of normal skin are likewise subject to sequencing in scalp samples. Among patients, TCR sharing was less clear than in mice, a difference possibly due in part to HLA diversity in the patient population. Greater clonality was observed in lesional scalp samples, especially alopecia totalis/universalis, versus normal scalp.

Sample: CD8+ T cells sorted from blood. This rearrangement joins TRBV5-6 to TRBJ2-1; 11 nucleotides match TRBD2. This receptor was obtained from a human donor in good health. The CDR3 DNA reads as TGTGCCAGCAGCCCTGGGACTAGCGGATACAATGAGCAGTTCTTC. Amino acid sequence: CASSPGTSGYNEQFF.